This TCR beta chain was captured in a study of T cell responses to AZD1222 COVID-19 vaccine. Study outcomes and limitations: Compared with day 0, the breadth and depth of the Spike-specific TCR repertoire rose significantly after two doses of AZD1222.

The repertoire was sequenced with immunoSEQ multiplex PCR; TCRdb's copy has only in-frame clones and lacks some. In the table there are some 110,000 clones, around 90% of which are singletons. Notes on this clone: What it recognizes is unknown.

Sequenced here: peripheral blood, sampled 28 days after the second AZD1222 dose. This sequence was found in an adult who received the AZD1222 COVID-19 vaccine.

The CDR3 nucleotides read TGTGCCATCAGTGTAAGTGGGACCCTAGGAAATGGCTACACCTTC. This gives the protein CAISVSGTLGNGYTF. The chain joins TRBV10-3 to TRBJ1-2, with D tentatively TRBD1 (5 bases). The V end lost 4 bases, the J end lost 6 bases, and 18 bases lay between the germline ends. The CDR3 extends over 15 amino acids. Germline CDR1 reads ENHRY; CDR2 reads SYGVKD.